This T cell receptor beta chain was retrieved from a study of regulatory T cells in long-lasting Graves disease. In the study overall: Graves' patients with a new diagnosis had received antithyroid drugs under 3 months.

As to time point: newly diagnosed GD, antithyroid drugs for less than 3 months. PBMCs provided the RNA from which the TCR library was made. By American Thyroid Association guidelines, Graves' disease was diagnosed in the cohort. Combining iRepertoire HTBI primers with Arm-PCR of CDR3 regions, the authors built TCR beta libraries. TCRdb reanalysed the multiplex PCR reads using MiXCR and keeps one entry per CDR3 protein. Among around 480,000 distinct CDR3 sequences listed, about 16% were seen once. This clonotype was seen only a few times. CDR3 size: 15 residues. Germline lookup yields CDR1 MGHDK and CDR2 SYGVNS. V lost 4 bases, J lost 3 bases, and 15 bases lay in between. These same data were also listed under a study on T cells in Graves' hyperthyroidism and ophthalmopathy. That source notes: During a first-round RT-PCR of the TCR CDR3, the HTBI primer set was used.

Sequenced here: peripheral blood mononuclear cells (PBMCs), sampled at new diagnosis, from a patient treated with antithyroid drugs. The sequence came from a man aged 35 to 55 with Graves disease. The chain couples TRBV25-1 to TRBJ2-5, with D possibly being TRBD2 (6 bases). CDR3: CASSGKLWGEETQYF. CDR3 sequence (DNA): TGTGCCAGCAGTGGGAAACTCTGGGGGGAAGAGACCCAGTACTTC.